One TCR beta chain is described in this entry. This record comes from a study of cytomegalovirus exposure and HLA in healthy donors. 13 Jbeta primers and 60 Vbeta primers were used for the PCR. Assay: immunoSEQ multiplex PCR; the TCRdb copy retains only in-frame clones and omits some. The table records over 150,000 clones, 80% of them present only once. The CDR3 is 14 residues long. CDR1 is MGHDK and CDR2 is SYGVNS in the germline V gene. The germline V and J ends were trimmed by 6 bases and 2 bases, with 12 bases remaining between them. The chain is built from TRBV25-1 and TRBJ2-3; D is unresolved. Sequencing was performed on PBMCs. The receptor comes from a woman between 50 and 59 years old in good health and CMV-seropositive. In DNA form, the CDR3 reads TGTGCCAGCAGGGCGAGGTGGCTCACAGATACGCAGTATTTT. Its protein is CASRARWLTDTQYF. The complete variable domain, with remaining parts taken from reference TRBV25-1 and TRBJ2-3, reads EADIYQTPRYLVIGTGKKITLECSQTMGHDKMYWYQQDPGMELHLIHYSYGVNSTEKGDLSSESTVSRIRTEHFPLTLESARPSHTSQYLCASRARWLTDTQYFGPGTRLTVL.